Each of the 31 T cell receptor beta chains below was sequenced from the same sample in a study of cytomegalovirus exposure and HLA in healthy donors. The repertoire was sequenced with immunoSEQ multiplex PCR; TCRdb's copy has only in-frame clones and lacks some. The sample records approximately 150,000 clones, roughly 89% being singletons. The material sequenced was PBMCs. These receptors were collected from a man younger than 35 in good health and CMV-seropositive.

V and J are TRBV10-3 and TRBJ1-2, with D perhaps TRBD1 (5 bases). The germline CDR1 and CDR2 sequences are ENHRY and SYGVKD. The V end was cut by 2 bases, the J end by 5 bases, with 12 bases between. The CDR3 loop spans 14 amino acids. The CDR3 DNA is TGTGCCATCAGTGAGGAAGGGGCGGTATATGGCTACACCTTC. Translated: CAISEEGAVYGYTF.

For the CDR3, the DNA is TGTGCCAGCAGTGCTCTTTGGGGGCGAGGGGACTACACCTTC. Its protein product is CASSALWGRGDYTF. The chain joins TRBV6-5 to TRBJ1-2; D perhaps matches TRBD1 (6 bases). The CDR3 sequence is 14 residues long. CDR1 and CDR2 from the germline V gene are MNHEY and SVGAGI. The V and J ends lost 5 bases and 10 bases respectively, with 20 bases between them.

The chain links TRBV19 to TRBJ1-2, with TRBD1 matching over 9 bases. V shed 6 bases and J 3 bases; nucleotides not matched to a gene: 2. The CDR3 loop spans 13 amino acids. The germline gives CDR1 LNHDA, CDR2 SQIVND (reference sequence). The CDR3 loop is CASRGTGYYGYTF. CDR3 sequence (DNA): TGTGCCAGTAGAGGGACAGGGTACTATGGCTACACCTTC.

This sequence joins TRBV21-1 and TRBJ2-7; the D call in the table, TRBD1, was not verified against the DNA. TRBV21-1 represents a pseudogene. The CDR3 loop spans 15 amino acids. CDR3 coding DNA: TGTGCCAGCAGCCGTCTGACAGGGGGCCCCTACGAGCAGTACTTC. This codes for CASSRLTGGPYEQYF.

This clone has a handful of counts. The chain is built from TRBV9 and TRBJ1-6; D is possibly TRBD1 (5 bases). Trimming left V 3 bases short and J 5 bases short, with 15 bases between. Germline loops: CDR1 SGDLS, CDR2 YYNGEE. The CDR3 contains 16 residues. The CDR3 spells CASSASRGGDNSPLHF. The CDR3 DNA is TGTGCCAGCAGCGCCTCTAGGGGAGGGGATAATTCACCCCTCCACTTT.

This chain connects TRBV4-2 to TRBJ2-4; no reliable D call. Germline-derived CDR1 and CDR2 are LGHNA and YNFKEQ. The V gene lost 0 bases and the J gene lost 8 bases, with 5 bases spanning the gap. The length of the CDR3 is 12 residues. The CDR3 sequence: CASSQDLDIQYF. The CDR3 DNA reads TGTGCCAGCAGCCAAGATTTAGACATTCAGTACTTC.

V is TRBV5-1 and J is TRBJ2-1, with D possibly TRBD1 on 8 matching bases. Germline V gene lookup returns CDR1 SGHRS and CDR2 YFSETQ. The V end was cut by 4 bases, the J end by 8 bases, with 22 bases between. The CDR3 runs 16 residues. CDR3 nucleotide sequence: TGCGCCAGCAGCCCGGGAGGACAGGGCAATAGAGATGAGCAGTTCTTC. As protein: CASSPGGQGNRDEQFF.

This chain links TRBV10-3 with TRBJ2-7; TRBD1 aligns across 10 bases. The CDR3 extends over 12 amino acids. Looked up from germline, CDR1 is ENHRY and CDR2 is SYGVKD. Trimming removed 10 bases from V and 4 bases from J; junction bases left unmatched: 4. CDR3 loop: CANGQGVYEQYF. The CDR3 region has the DNA TGTGCCAACGGACAGGGGGTTTACGAGCAGTACTTC.

This clone has a handful of counts. The chain links TRBV7-6 to TRBJ2-2; no definite D call. CDR3 length: 13 amino acids. Germline CDR1 SGHVS, CDR2 FNYEAQ. The V end lost 5 bases, the J end lost 6 bases, and 10 bases lay between the germline ends. CDR3 region: CASSPARAGELFF. CDR3 in DNA: TGTGCCAGCAGCCCAGCCCGGGCCGGGGAGCTGTTTTTT.

Regarding this clone: The junction departs from germline at one end; a sequencing error may be responsible. The rearrangement joins TRBV11-2 to TRBJ2-3; the match to TRBD2 covers 9 bases. The CDR3 is made up of 17 amino acids. CDR1 is SGHAT, CDR2 FQNNGV, per germline. The CDR3 bases are TGTGCCAGCAGCGTAGACCAATGGACTAGCGGCACAGATACGCAGTATTTT. The encoded protein is CASSVDQWTSGTDTQYF.

This clone turned up a few times. The J gene is TRBJ2-7, the V gene TRBV2; 8 bases are a match to TRBD2. The CDR3 is 14 amino acids. V was pared by 7 bases and J by 4 bases, with 9 bases of the junction left unmatched. CDR1 and CDR2 from the germline V gene are SNHLY and FYNNEI. The CDR3 DNA is TGTGCCAGCAAGCTCCGCGGGGGGCCTTACGAGCAGTACTTC. Encoded protein: CASKLRGGPYEQYF.

The V call is TRBV5-1, the J call TRBJ2-2; D gene ambiguous. V was cut by 6 bases and J by 1 base, with 7 bases left in between. This CDR3 contains 13 residues. Germline CDR1 and CDR2: SGHRS and YFSETQ. The DNA of the CDR3 is TGCGCCAGCACCCTTAGGAACACCGGGGAGCTGTTTTTT. This gives the protein CASTLRNTGELFF.

The chain couples TRBV2 to TRBJ2-7; a possible D gene is TRBD2 (6 bases). Germline CDR1 and CDR2: SNHLY and FYNNEI. There are 14 residues in the CDR3. V lost 10 bases to trimming and J lost 2 bases, with 18 bases between them. The CDR3 coding sequence is TGTGCCAACAGCCGGGGGACGCAGACCTACGAGCAGTACTTC. This sequence encodes CANSRGTQTYEQYF.

This chain joins TRBV5-1 and TRBJ2-1; a weak D match, TRBD2 (6 bases). The CDR3 sequence is 15 residues long. Trimming shortened V by 0 bases and J by 7 bases, and 14 bases separated the two germline ends. Germline CDR1 reads SGHRS; CDR2 reads YFSETQ. Here the CDR3 reads CASSLGASGGNEQFF. CDR3 nucleotides: TGCGCCAGCAGCTTGGGAGCTTCCGGGGGAAATGAGCAGTTCTTC. Complete variable domain (other parts from reference TRBV5-1 and TRBJ2-1): KAGVTQTPRYLIKTRGQQVTLSCSPISGHRSVSWYQQTPGQGLQFLFEYFSETQRNKGNFPGRFSGRQFSNSRSEMNVSTLELGDSALYLCASSLGASGGNEQFFGPGTRLTVL.

The rearrangement links TRBV19 to TRBJ2-7; TRBD2 aligns across 8 bases. The J segment lost 1 base and the V segment lost 6 bases, leaving 5 bases of the junction unmatched. The CDR3 loop spans 14 amino acids. Germline V gene data show CDR1 as LNHDA and CDR2 as SQIVND (reference sequence). Written as DNA, the CDR3 is TGTGCCAGTAGCTTGAAGCGGGAGTCCTACGAGCAGTACTTC. Protein: CASSLKRESYEQYF. Full variable domain (missing parts from reference TRBV19 and TRBJ2-7): DGGITQSPKYLFRKEGQNVTLSCEQNLNHDAMYWYRQDPGQGLRLIYYSQIVNDFQKGDIAEGYSVSREKKESFPLTVTSAQKNPTAFYLCASSLKRESYEQYFGPGTRLTVT.

V is TRBV6-5 and J is TRBJ2-7; 7 bases line up with TRBD1. The CDR3 covers 15 residues. J was trimmed by 1 base and V by 5 bases; bases with no gene match: 8. Germline CDR1 is MNHEY and CDR2 is SVGAGI. Here the CDR3 DNA reads TGTGCCAGCAGTCATGAGACAGGGAGTTCCTACGAGCAGTACTTC. Its translation is CASSHETGSSYEQYF.

The chain combines TRBV6-1 with TRBJ2-7, with TRBD2 as a possible D gene (5 bases). This CDR3 spans 14 amino acids. V gave up 4 bases and J gave up 2 bases, with 12 bases separating them. From germline, CDR1 is MNHNS and CDR2 SASEGT. The CDR3 coding sequence is TGTGCCAGCAGTGGCGACGGGGAAGCCTACGAGCAGTACTTC. Its translation is CASSGDGEAYEQYF.

In nucleotides, the CDR3 is TGCGGCTGGGGGGACCTTGAAGCTTTCTTT. Its translation is CGWGDLEAFF. The chain recombines TRBV20-1 with TRBJ1-1, with a tentative D call TRBD1 (5 bases). Germline V lookup: CDR1 DFQATT, CDR2 SNEGSKA (reference sequence). The CDR3 sequence is 10 residues long.

The chain employs TRBV2 and TRBJ1-1, with 9 bases identical to TRBD1. After removal of 5 bases from V and 11 bases from J, the junction contained 9 bases not matched to a gene. CDR3 length equals 13 residues. Germline-derived CDR1 and CDR2 are SNHLY and FYNNEI. The chain's CDR3 is CASSTKQGAVAFF. The CDR3 coding sequence is TGTGCCAGCAGTACAAAACAGGGGGCGGTCGCTTTCTTT.

The chain carries TRBV5-1 and TRBJ2-1; D call uncertain. Per germline, CDR1 SGHRS and CDR2 YFSETQ. This CDR3 comprises 14 residues. V dropped 0 bases and J dropped 3 bases, with 7 bases sitting between them. CDR3 coding DNA: TGCGCCAGCAGCTTGGAGGAGCTCTACAATGAGCAGTTCTTC. Encoded protein: CASSLEELYNEQFF.

The chain recombines TRBV19 with TRBJ1-2; 7 bases fit TRBD1. With V trimmed by 5 bases and J by 5 bases, 5 bases remained unmatched. The CDR3 totals 13 residues. Germline-derived CDR1 and CDR2 are LNHDA and SQIVND (reference sequence). The CDR3: CASSQGQIYGYTF. The DNA of the CDR3 is TGTGCCAGTAGTCAGGGACAGATATATGGCTACACCTTC.

This chain uses TRBV5-4 with TRBJ2-7, with a tentative D call TRBD2 (6 bases). Trimming shortened V by 3 bases and J by 0 bases, and 7 bases separated the two germline ends. The CDR3 has 13 amino acids. Germline CDR1 is SGHNT and CDR2 is YYREEE (reference sequence). CDR3 protein: CASSSGASYEQYF. CDR3 coding DNA: TGTGCCAGCAGCTCGGGAGCCTCCTACGAGCAGTACTTC.

The rearrangement uses TRBV6-1 and TRBJ1-1, with a tentative D call TRBD1 (6 bases). Germline lookup yields CDR1 MNHNS and CDR2 SASEGT. The CDR3 consists of 13 residues. Trimming took 5 bases from V and 5 from J, leaving 12 bases between them. CDR3 in DNA: TGTGCCAGCAGTACAGGGATCAAGACTGAAGCTTTCTTT. The encoded protein is CASSTGIKTEAFF.

The rearrangement joins TRBV27 to TRBJ1-2; 11 nucleotides agree with TRBD1. V shed 5 bases, J shed 4 bases, and the junction held 15 bases outside the gene matches. The V gene's germline CDR1 is MNHEY and CDR2 SMNVEV (reference sequence). This CDR3 has 18 amino acids. CDR3 region: CASSRRRGQGDIGYGYTF. Here the CDR3 DNA reads TGTGCCAGCAGTAGAAGGAGGGGACAGGGGGATATAGGCTATGGCTACACCTTC.

V usage is TRBV4-2 and J usage is TRBJ1-1; 7 bases line up with TRBD1. The V gene end was trimmed by 4 bases and the J gene end by 4 bases; junction bases not matched to a gene: 18. The germline gives CDR1 LGHNA, CDR2 YNFKEQ. The CDR3 runs 18 residues. Here the CDR3 reads CASSPQGGLTGSGTEAFF. CDR3 nucleotide sequence: TGTGCCAGCAGCCCCCAAGGAGGCTTGACAGGGTCGGGCACTGAAGCTTTCTTT.

The CDR3 nucleotides read TGTGCCTGGAGCGACGGACAGGGAGGCTACACCTTC. Translated: CAWSDGQGGYTF. The rearrangement joins TRBV30 to TRBJ1-2, with 8 bases matching TRBD1. The CDR3 has 12 residues. Per germline, CDR1 GTSNPN and CDR2 SVGIG (reference sequence). The ends lost 3 bases at V and 8 bases at J; junction bases unmatched: 5. Full variable domain (remainder filled in from reference TRBV30 and TRBJ1-2): SQTIHQWPATLVQPVGSPLSLECTVEGTSNPNLYWYRQAAGRGLQLLFYSVGIGQISSEVPQNLSASRPQDRQFILSSKKLLLSDSGFYLCAWSDGQGGYTFGSGTRLTVV.

This rearrangement joins TRBV5-4 to TRBJ2-2, with TRBD2 matching over 12 bases. J lost 4 bases, V lost 6 bases, and 4 bases had no gene match. This CDR3 is built from 15 residues. The germline V gene encodes CDR1 SGHNT and CDR2 YYREEE (reference sequence). CDR3: CASTLTSGSTGELFF. The CDR3 bases are TGTGCCAGCACCCTGACTAGCGGGAGCACCGGGGAGCTGTTTTTT.

This clone came up once. The rearrangement links TRBV5-6 to TRBJ2-7; no clear D. Trimming removed 3 bases at V and 3 bases at J, with 7 bases between. The CDR3 is 12 residues long. Germline V CDR1 and CDR2: SGHDT, YYEEEE. The CDR3 reads CASSSTGYEQYF. The CDR3 DNA follows: TGTGCCAGCAGCTCCACGGGCTACGAGCAGTACTTC.

The chain joins TRBV29-1 to TRBJ1-2; TRBD1 agrees at 8 bases. With 3 bases clipped from V and 0 bases from J, the junction kept 15 bases outside the gene matches. The germline V gene has CDR1 SQVTM and CDR2 ANQGSEA. The CDR3 is made up of 18 amino acids. The CDR3, as DNA: TGCAGCGTTGATCTCCCGGGACAGGCGTCATTCTCTAACTATGGCTACACCTTC. Amino acids: CSVDLPGQASFSNYGYTF.

V gene TRBV5-1 combines with J gene TRBJ2-1; 7 bases fit TRBD1. Germline V gene sequence: CDR1 SGHRS, CDR2 YFSETQ. The CDR3 totals 15 residues. Germline trimming cut 0 bases from V and 5 bases from J; bases unmatched to any gene: 5. The DNA for the CDR3 is TGCGCCAGCAGCTTGGAGGGACAGCCCAACAATGAGCAGTTCTTC. Translating gives CASSLEGQPNNEQFF.

The J gene is TRBJ2-7, the V gene TRBV15; unclear D gene. V gave up 0 bases and J gave up 6 bases, with 15 bases separating them. The CDR3 spans 15 residues. The germline V gene has CDR1 LNHNV and CDR2 YYDKDF (reference sequence). The CDR3 here is CATSRESMMTGEQYF. The CDR3 coding sequence is TGTGCCACCAGCAGAGAGTCCATGATGACGGGCGAGCAGTACTTC.